The present T cell receptor beta chain was sequenced within a study of T cell responses to AZD1222 COVID-19 vaccine listed by TCRdb under 2021. A note on the overall study: TCR sequencing covered some 240 trial participants: about 210 given two doses of AZD1222 and about 26 given two doses of MenACWY control vaccine. Enrollment into the trials was organized by age into subgroups of 18-55, 56-69 and 70-plus years, and those subgroups contained about 160, 30 and 59 TCR-sequenced participants, respectively. Study-wide findings and limitations: Because no samples from the day 14 peak response were available, repertoires could be characterized only after the peak T cell response. Spike-specific TCR breadth and depth rose significantly after two AZD1222 doses compared with day 0 and with MenACWY recipients. In the small 56-69-year group, the increase in depth fell short of significance, most likely because of low power. Reportedly, close to half of the unique spike-specific TCRs recognized epitopes lying outside the regions that are mutated in the B.1.351 and B.1.1.7 variants. Most participants were white British and females outnumbered males, and the authors suggested that clonal diversity may have been underestimated. Conclusions about previously exposed vaccinees are limited, since just a handful of AZD1222 recipients were seropositive for SARS-CoV-2 at baseline. The whole spike protein was spanned by vaccine-associated CD4 TCRs, and dominant responses were seen in regions 160-218 and 743-854.

The CDR3 regions of human TCRbeta chains were analyzed by immunosequencing. From the authors' description of their analysis: Repertoire TCRs were checked for matches against a reference library of SARS-CoV-2-specific TCRs that had been generated using the MIRA antigen-specificity platform. Breadth was defined as the fraction of unique TCRs that were SARS-CoV-2-associated, and depth was defined as the fraction of total T cells that were SARS-CoV-2-associated. Using the MIRA data, every spike-specific TCR was mapped to the spike region that the TCR reacted to and assigned to either a CD4 or a CD8 class. Log10-transformed breadth and depth values were compared by one-way ANOVA with Sidak's multiple comparisons tests. TCRdb holds this immuneACCESS table with in-frame rearrangements only. Some clones are missing; in checked studies, unresolved V genes explain under half, and the rest has no known cause. V and J calls and clone size follow that table, whereas D and trimming were derived from the DNA. The sample yields about 99,000 clones; around nine tenths were counted once. The biggest ten clones account for about 3.1% of the sample.

According to the study, the label for this sample's time point signals: about 28 days (+/-7) after the second vaccine dose. Read against the paper, the sample's treatment or condition label means: meningococcal conjugate vaccine given as trial control. Vaccinee samples came from UK trials COV001 and COV002, including a single-blind randomized controlled phase 2/3 trial of AZD1222 (ChAdOx1 nCoV-19) in healthy adults. For TCRbeta chain sequencing, PBMC samples were collected from trial participants at day 0 and at day 28 after the second dose. Concerning this clone: The target of this receptor is not known. Within one base of it there is no much larger clone, and no base qualities were kept.

V was cut back by 6 bases and J by 4 bases, leaving a gap of 16 bases between them. Per the germline V gene, MNHEY is the CDR1 and SVGAGI is the CDR2. From its cysteine to its phenylalanine, the CDR3 spans 15 amino acids. CDR3 DNA only is kept here, 45 bases in frame from base 1. The receptor was isolated from an adult who received the MenACWY meningococcal vaccine as a control. Recombination joined TRBV6-5 with TRBJ1-5, and TRBD1 may be the D gene, going by 6 matching bases. Sample: peripheral blood, taken 28 days after the second dose of the MenACWY control vaccine. Here the CDR3 is given as CASSRSDSRNQPQHF. The bases are TGTGCCAGCAGCCGTTCGGACAGTCGGAATCAGCCCCAGCATTTT.